The clone carrying this T cell receptor beta chain has at least ten counts. One entry per CDR3 protein results from TCRdb running MiXCR on the RACE reads. The sample includes 150,000 to 200,000 distinct CDR3 sequences, 25% to 35% of them seen just once. Between the trimmed V and J ends, which lost 6 bases and 0 bases, there was a span of 11 bases. This CDR3 is 14 amino acids long. The entry originates in a study of human T cells and chemical hapten exposure. Sample time point: pre-sensitization, week 0. The treatment: therapeutic diphenylcyclopropenone sensitization with weekly scalp DPC. This chain connects TRBV12-3 or TRBV12-4 to TRBJ1-1; D perhaps matches TRBD1 (5 bases). The sequence was collected from a woman between 25 and 40 years old with alopecia areata. Some clones in this sample may be carry-over from other donors' samples. The sample was whole blood, taken in connection with sensitization to the hapten diphenylcyclopropenone (DPC). This chain's CDR3 is CASRTTAMNTEAFF. The DNA for the CDR3 is TGTGCCAGCAGGACGACAGCCATGAACACTGAAGCTTTCTTT.